One and the same sample provided the 18 T cell receptor delta chains below, sequenced in a study of gamma-delta T cells after stem cell transplantation. TCRdb re-called the RT-PCR reads through CATT. The sample lists 800 or so delta-chain clones, roughly 15% occurring once. The sample was gamma-delta T cells. These receptors originate from a human donor. It is not recorded whose cells these are; they may come from a transplant donor.

This clone was seen more than once but under ten times. This DNA's translation differs at residue 7 from TCRdb's protein, which comes from a much larger clone; a read error is likely, and the protein shown is translated from the DNA. The genes are TRDV1 and TRDJ1; 12 positions agree with TRDD3. Looked up from germline, CDR1 is TSWWSYY and CDR2 is QGS. The CDR3 is 19 residues long. With V trimmed by 1 base and J by 8 bases, 17 bases remained unmatched. CDR3 region: CALGERDTYAGTGGYKLIF. CDR3 nucleotide sequence: TGTGCTCTTGGGGAACGAGATACCTACGCGGGTACTGGGGGATACAAACTCATCTTT.

A few counts support this clone. A far bigger clonotype differs at one base, so this is likely a read error. Other DNA sequences in the sample encode the same CDR3. The chain links TRDV2 to TRDJ1; 9 positions match TRDD3. CDR1 and CDR2 from the germline V gene are GEAIGNYY and EKD. The CDR3 loop spans 21 amino acids. CDR3 coding DNA: TGTGCCTGTGACACCGTTGAGTCCAACCGGCGTACTGGGGGACTCACCGATAAGCTCATCTTT. It specifies CACDTVESNRRTGGLTDKLIF.

This sequence joins TRDV2 and TRDJ3; D is unresolved. V was clipped by 0 bases and J by 0 bases, with 14 bases between them. This CDR3 is built from 19 residues. The germline CDR1 and CDR2 sequences are GEAIGNYY and EKD. The CDR3 sequence is CACDTVEESSSWDTRQMFF. CDR3 nucleotide sequence: TGTGCCTGTGACACCGTCGAGGAATCCAGCTCCTGGGACACCCGACAGATGTTTTTC.

Details on this clone: The TCRdb protein, from a much larger clone, departs from this DNA's translation at residue 5, likely by read error; the protein shown derives from the DNA. The chain recombines TRDV2 with TRDJ1, with 7 bases matching TRDD3. CDR3 size: 17 residues. Germline CDR1 and CDR2: GEAIGNYY and EKD. With 3 bases clipped from V and 0 bases from J, the junction kept 12 bases outside the gene matches. Here the CDR3 reads CACDVLTEGYHTDKLIF. CDR3 DNA sequence: TGTGCCTGTGACGTCCTTACAGAGGGATACCACACCGATAAACTCATCTTT.

This clone was observed a handful of times. TCRdb has a much larger clone's protein, which differs at residue 16 from the translation of this DNA, likely because of a read error; what is shown is the protein translated from the DNA. This chain connects TRDV2 to TRDJ1, with TRDD3 matching over 11 bases. The CDR3 loop spans 18 amino acids. Germline-derived CDR1 and CDR2 are GEAIGNYY and EKD. The CDR3 sequence is CACDIVGDTRSYTDKFIF. CDR3 DNA sequence: TGTGCCTGTGACATAGTGGGGGATACGCGATCTTACACCGATAAATTCATCTTT.

This clone was recorded a few times. A junction boundary mismatches the germline segment, possibly from a read error. The rearrangement links TRDV2 to TRDJ3; maybe TRDD3 (6 bases). Germline loops: CDR1 GEAIGNYY, CDR2 EKD. CDR3 length equals 19 residues. CDR3 region: CACDTEWGPRGRDARQMFF. The CDR3 DNA reads TGTGCCTGTGACACGGAGTGGGGGCCAAGGGGCCGGGACGCCCGACAGATGTTTTTC.

The J gene is TRDJ1, the V gene TRDV1; 12 bases match TRDD3. The J gene is absent in TCRdb and was assigned here via DNA matching to germline. J gave up 0 bases and V 1 base, and 27 bases lay outside the gene matches. Germline assignment: CDR1 TSWWSYY and CDR2 QGS. This CDR3 has 25 residues. The CDR3 is CALGEPPPFRPLYWGILLYTDKLIF. The CDR3 nucleotides read TGTGCTCTTGGGGAACCCCCGCCCTTCCGTCCCTTATACTGGGGGATACTCCTGTACACCGATAAACTCATCTTT.

This clone was counted a few times. A much larger clone differs from this one at a single base, so this may be a read error. This chain connects TRDV1 to TRDJ1; TRDD3 aligns across 12 bases. With 4 bases clipped from V and 3 bases from J, the junction kept 27 bases outside the gene matches. The CDR3 contains 23 residues. Germline loops: CDR1 TSWWSYY, CDR2 QGS. The CDR3 region is CALGVIRPGQPYWGIQYADKLIF. The CDR3 DNA is TGTGCTCTTGGGGTTATTCGTCCCGGACAACCCTACTGGGGGATACAGTACGCCGATAAACTCATCTTT.

This chain connects TRDV2 to TRDJ1; 7 bases are a match to TRDD3. The J gene was missing in TCRdb and was found by matching the end of the DNA to germline. Trimming took 4 bases from V and 2 from J; bases not matched to a gene: 12. This CDR3 region has 16 residues. CDR1 GEAIGNYY and CDR2 EKD come from the germline V gene. In nucleotides, the CDR3 is TGTGCCTGTGATCCCGGACGGGGGGATCGGACCGATAAACTCATCTTT. This translates into CACDPGRGDRTDKLIF.

This clone came up a few times. The protein TCRdb lists belongs to a much larger clone and differs from this DNA's translation at residue 7, which points to a read error; the protein shown is made from the DNA. This rearrangement joins TRDV2 to TRDJ1, with 7 positions matching TRDD3. CDR3 length: 17 amino acids. The germline gives CDR1 GEAIGNYY, CDR2 EKD. With V trimmed by 0 bases and J by 0 bases, 9 bases remained unmatched. The CDR3 is CACDTLTGDSYTDKLIF. The CDR3 nucleotides are TGTGCCTGTGACACCTTGACGGGGGATTCGTACACCGATAAACTCATCTTT.

This clone has more than one count but fewer than ten. A far larger clone is off by one base, so a read error is likely. This CDR3 is also generated by other DNA sequences in the sample. This chain links TRDV2 with TRDJ1; D call uncertain. The CDR3 extends over 13 amino acids. Germline CDR1 and CDR2: GEAIGNYY and EKD. V was cut by 3 bases and J by 8 bases, with 15 bases left in between. CDR3 DNA: TGTGCCTGTGACGCTATCGGGTTAGACAAACTCATCTTT. Protein product: CACDAIGLDKLIF.

This clone was recorded a few times. A much larger clonotype is one base distant, so this may be a read error. The sample carries other DNA sequences with the same CDR3. The chain employs TRDV2 and TRDJ1; no reliable D call. CDR1 is GEAIGNYY, CDR2 EKD, per germline. The CDR3 contains 16 residues. The CDR3 here is CACDTVTRQGTDKLIF. CDR3 DNA: TGTGCCTGCGACACCGTGACCCGGCAGGGTACCGATAAACTCATCTTT.

For this clone: Distinct nucleotide sequences in the sample also encode this CDR3. The V gene is TRDV2, the J gene TRDJ3; 8 bases match TRDD3. Trimming cost V 1 base and J 0 bases; bases outside gene matches: 4. Per the germline V gene, CDR1 is GEAIGNYY and CDR2 is EKD. The CDR3 extends over 18 amino acids. CDR3 region: CACDTTGGSSWDTRQMFF. The CDR3 bases are TGTGCCTGTGACACGACTGGGGGTAGCTCCTGGGACACCCGACAGATGTTTTTC.

This clone is labeled medium-sized (0.01 to 0.1%). The chain is built from TRDV2 and TRDJ1; a weak D match, TRDD3 (6 bases). Germline V gene data show CDR1 as GEAIGNYY and CDR2 as EKD. The CDR3 spans 14 residues. V was trimmed by 0 bases and J by 2 bases, leaving 9 bases between them. The DNA of the CDR3 is TGTGCCTGTGACACCGTAGGGGGAACCGATAAACTCATCTTT. It is translated as CACDTVGGTDKLIF.

The chain combines TRDV2 with TRDJ1; 9 nucleotides line up with TRDD3. Trimming at V came to 5 bases and at J to 0 bases, leaving 21 bases not matched to a gene. Germline V gene sequence: CDR1 GEAIGNYY, CDR2 EKD. The CDR3 length is 20 residues. The CDR3 loop reads CACATMNLLGDPTYTDKLIF. The CDR3 DNA reads as TGTGCCTGTGCCACGATGAATTTACTGGGGGACCCGACGTACACCGATAAACTCATCTTT.

This clone qualifies as large. V and J are TRDV1 and TRDJ1; 8 positions match TRDD3. With 9 bases clipped from V and 2 bases from J, the junction kept 35 bases outside the gene matches. Per germline, CDR1 TSWWSYY and CDR2 QGS. The CDR3 extends over 23 amino acids. CDR3 amino acids: CALPGDGPLPTMGDPIETDKLIF. The CDR3 DNA sequence: TGTGCTCTGCCAGGGGACGGCCCCCTGCCGACCATGGGGGATCCCATCGAGACCGATAAACTCATCTTT.

This clone was observed a handful of times. The protein TCRdb lists belongs to a much larger clone and differs from this DNA's translation at residue 13, which points to a read error; the protein shown is made from the DNA. This CDR3 is CACDIVGDTRSYIDKLIF. The CDR3 DNA reads TGTGCCTGTGACATAGTGGGGGATACGCGATCTTACATCGATAAACTCATCTTT. The chain links TRDV2 to TRDJ1; 11 bases match TRDD3. The CDR3 consists of 18 residues. Germline trimming cut 2 bases from V and 4 bases from J; bases unmatched to any gene: 14. The germline V gene has CDR1 GEAIGNYY and CDR2 EKD.

Comment on this clone: TCRdb's listed protein matches a much larger clone and diverges from this DNA's translation at residue 13, likely through a read error; the protein shown comes from the DNA. The J gene is TRDJ1, the V gene TRDV2; possibly TRDD3 for D (6 bases). Germline loops: CDR1 GEAIGNYY, CDR2 EKD. The CDR3 covers 14 residues. CDR3 nucleotides: TGTGCCTGTGACACCGTGTCGGGGGAGAGGGAACTCACCTTT. Residues: CACDTVSGERELTF.